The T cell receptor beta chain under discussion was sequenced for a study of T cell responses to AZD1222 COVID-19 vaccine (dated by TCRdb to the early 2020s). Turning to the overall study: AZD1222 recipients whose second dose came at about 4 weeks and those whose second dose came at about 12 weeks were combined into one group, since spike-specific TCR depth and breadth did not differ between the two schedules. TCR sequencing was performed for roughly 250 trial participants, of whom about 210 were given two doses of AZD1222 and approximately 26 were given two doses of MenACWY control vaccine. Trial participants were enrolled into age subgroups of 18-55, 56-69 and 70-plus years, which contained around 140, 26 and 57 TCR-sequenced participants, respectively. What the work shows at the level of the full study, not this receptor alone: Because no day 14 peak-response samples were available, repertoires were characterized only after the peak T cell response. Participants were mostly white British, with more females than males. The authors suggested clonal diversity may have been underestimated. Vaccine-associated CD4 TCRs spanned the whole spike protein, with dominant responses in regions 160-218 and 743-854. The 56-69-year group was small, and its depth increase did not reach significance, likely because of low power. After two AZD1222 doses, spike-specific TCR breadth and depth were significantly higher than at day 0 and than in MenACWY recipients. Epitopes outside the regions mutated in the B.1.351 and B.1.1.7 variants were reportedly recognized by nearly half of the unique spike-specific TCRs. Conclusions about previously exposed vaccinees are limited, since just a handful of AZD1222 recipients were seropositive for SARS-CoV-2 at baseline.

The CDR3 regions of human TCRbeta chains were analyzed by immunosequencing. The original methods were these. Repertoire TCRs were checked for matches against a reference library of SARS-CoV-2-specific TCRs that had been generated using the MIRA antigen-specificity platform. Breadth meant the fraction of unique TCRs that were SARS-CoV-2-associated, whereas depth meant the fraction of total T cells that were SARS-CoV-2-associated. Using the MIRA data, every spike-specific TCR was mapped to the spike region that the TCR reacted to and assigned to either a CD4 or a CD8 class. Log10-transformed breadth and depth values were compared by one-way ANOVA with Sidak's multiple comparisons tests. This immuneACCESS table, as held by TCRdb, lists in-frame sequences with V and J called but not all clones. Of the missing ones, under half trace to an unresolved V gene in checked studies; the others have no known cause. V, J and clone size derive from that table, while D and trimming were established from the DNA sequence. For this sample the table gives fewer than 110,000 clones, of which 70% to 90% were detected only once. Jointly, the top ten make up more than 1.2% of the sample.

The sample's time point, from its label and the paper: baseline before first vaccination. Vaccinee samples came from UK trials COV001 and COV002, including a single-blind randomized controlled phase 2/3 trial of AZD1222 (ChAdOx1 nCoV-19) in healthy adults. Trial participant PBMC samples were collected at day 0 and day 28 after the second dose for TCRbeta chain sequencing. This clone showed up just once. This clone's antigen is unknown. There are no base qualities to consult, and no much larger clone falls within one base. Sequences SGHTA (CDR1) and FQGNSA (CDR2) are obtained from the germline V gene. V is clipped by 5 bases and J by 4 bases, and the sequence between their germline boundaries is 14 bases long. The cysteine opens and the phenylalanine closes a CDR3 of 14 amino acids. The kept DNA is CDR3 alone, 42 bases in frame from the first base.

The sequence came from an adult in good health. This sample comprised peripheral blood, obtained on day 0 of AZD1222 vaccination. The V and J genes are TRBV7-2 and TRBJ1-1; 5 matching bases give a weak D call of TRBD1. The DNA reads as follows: TGTGCCAGCAGCCGGATTCAGGGTGGCACTGAAGCTTTCTTT. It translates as CASSRIQGGTEAFF.